The TCR beta chain described here comes from a study of cytomegalovirus exposure and HLA in healthy donors. This CDR3 spans 15 amino acids. Trimming cost V 3 bases and J 7 bases; bases outside gene matches: 12. The germline gives CDR1 SQVTM, CDR2 ANQGSEA. The PCR contained 60 Vbeta and 13 Jbeta primers. Measured with immunoSEQ multiplex PCR; TCRdb has only the in-frame clones, and not every one. The repertoire has 55,000 to 80,000 clones, roughly 72% of them found once; the top ten carry 20% to 25%. The TCR was taken from a woman aged 25 to 39 in good health and CMV-seropositive. The J gene is TRBJ2-1, the V gene TRBV29-1, with TRBD1 matching over 7 bases. The specimen sequenced was PBMCs. This CDR3 reads CSVERGQGVRNEQFF. Written as DNA, the CDR3 is TGCAGCGTTGAGAGGGGGCAGGGTGTTCGTAATGAGCAGTTCTTC.